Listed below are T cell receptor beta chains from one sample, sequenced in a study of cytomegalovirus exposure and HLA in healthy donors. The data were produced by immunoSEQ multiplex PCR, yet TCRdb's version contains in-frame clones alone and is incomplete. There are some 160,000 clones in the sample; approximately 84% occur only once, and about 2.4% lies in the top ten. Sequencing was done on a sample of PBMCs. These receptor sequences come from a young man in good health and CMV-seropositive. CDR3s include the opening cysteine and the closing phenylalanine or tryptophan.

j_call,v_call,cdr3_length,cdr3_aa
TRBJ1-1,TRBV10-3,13,CASNKQGSTEAFF
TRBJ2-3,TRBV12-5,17,CASGQTPSGGHTDTQYF
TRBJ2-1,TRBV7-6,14,CASSLGGHDNEQFF
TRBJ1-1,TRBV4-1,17,CASSQGSTGGLKTEAFF
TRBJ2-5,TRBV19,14,CASSRAFGEETQYF
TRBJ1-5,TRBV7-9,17,CASSFGPVVGHQEPQHF
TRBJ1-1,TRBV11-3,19,CASSSGGAISGPMNTEAFF
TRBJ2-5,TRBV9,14,CASSVGDAKETQYF
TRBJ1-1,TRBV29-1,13,CSVENRGKTEAFF
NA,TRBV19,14,CASMESQGRYEQYF
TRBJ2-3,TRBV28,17,CASSFMGAGASTDTQYF
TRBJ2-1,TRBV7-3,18,CASSQLAGGPNKDNEQFF
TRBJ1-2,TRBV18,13,CASSRDSPLSYTF
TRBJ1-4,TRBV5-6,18,CASSFYRDRGRRGEKLFF
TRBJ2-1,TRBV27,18,CASSLSGPGTGGWVEQFF
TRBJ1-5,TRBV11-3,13,CASSLSGNQPQHF
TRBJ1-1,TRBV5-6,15,CASSLKTGVSTEAFF
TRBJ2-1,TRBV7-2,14,CASSLDNGYNEQFF
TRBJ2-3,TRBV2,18,CASSLFSGTIRNADTQYF
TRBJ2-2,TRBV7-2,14,CASTGTLYTGELFF
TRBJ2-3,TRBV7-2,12,CASTGGGDTQYF
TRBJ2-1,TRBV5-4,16,CASSSNRDWTVAEQFF